These 21 T cell receptor beta chains came from one sample sequenced in a study of T cell responses to AZD1222 COVID-19 vaccine. Measured with immunoSEQ multiplex PCR; TCRdb has only the in-frame clones, and not every one. The sample records about 56,000 clones, around 90% being singletons. The starting material was peripheral blood, obtained on day 0 of AZD1222 vaccination. The receptors shown here come from an adult in good health.

This clone appeared a few times. The chain recombines TRBV7-2 with TRBJ2-1; TRBD1 agrees at 11 bases. Losses at the gene ends were 5 bases for V and 8 bases for J; bases not matched to a gene: 17. CDR3 length equals 18 residues. From germline, CDR1 is SGHTA and CDR2 FQGNSA. In DNA form, the CDR3 reads TGTGCCAGCAGCCGGAGCCCTTTCCGGGACAGGGGGACGTATGAGCAGTTCTTC. Its translation is CASSRSPFRDRGTYEQFF.

V and J are TRBV28 and TRBJ2-5; TRBD2 aligns across 11 bases. V gave up 3 bases and J gave up 1 base; unmatched junction bases: 7. In germline, CDR1 is MDHEN, CDR2 SYDVKM. This CDR3 is built from 17 residues. The CDR3 nucleotides are TGTGCCAGCAGTTTCCCGACTAGCGGGAATATCCAAGAGACCCAGTACTTC. It encodes CASSFPTSGNIQETQYF.

The chain uses TRBV5-6 and TRBJ2-3, with 10 bases fitting TRBD2. The CDR3 spans 17 residues. Germline CDR1 is SGHDT and CDR2 is YYEEEE. Trimming at V came to 1 base and at J to 6 bases, leaving 11 bases not matched to a gene. This CDR3 reads CASSLWVASGRFDTQYF. CDR3 sequence (DNA): TGTGCCAGCAGCTTGTGGGTGGCTAGCGGGAGATTTGATACGCAGTATTTT. The full variable domain, with the rest looked up from reference TRBV5-6 and TRBJ2-3, is DAGVTQSPTHLIKTRGQQVTLRCSPKSGHDTVSWYQQALGQGPQFIFQYYEEEERQRGNFPDRFSGHQFPNYSSELNVNALLLGDSALYLCASSLWVASGRFDTQYFGPGTRLTVL.

This sequence joins TRBV7-9 and TRBJ1-2; D not certain. The V gene's germline CDR1 is SEHNR and CDR2 FQNEAQ (reference sequence). The CDR3 extends over 13 amino acids. Trimming shortened V by 5 bases and J by 4 bases, and 11 bases separated the two germline ends. This CDR3 is CASSPPYGYGYTF. DNA of the CDR3: TGTGCCAGCAGCCCCCCCTATGGCTATGGCTACACCTTC.

This clone was detected only a few times. This chain links TRBV7-2 with TRBJ2-5; the D is unclear. The CDR3 consists of 14 residues. Germline V gene sequence: CDR1 SGHTA, CDR2 FQGNSA. Trimming stripped 0 bases from V and 5 bases from J, with 10 bases between. CDR3 protein: CASSLASLKETQYF. CDR3 DNA: TGTGCCAGCAGCTTAGCGTCTCTAAAGGAGACCCAGTACTTC. Full variable domain (outside the CDR3, taken from reference TRBV7-2 and TRBJ2-5): GAGVSQSPSNKVTEKGKDVELRCDPISGHTALYWYRQSLGQGLEFLIYFQGNSAPDKSGLPSDRFSAERTGGSVSTLTIQRTQQEDSAVYLCASSLASLKETQYFGPGTRLLVL.

A single count supports this clone. V usage is TRBV2 and J usage is TRBJ1-4, with D possibly TRBD1 on 6 matching bases. With 8 bases removed from V and 7 bases from J, the gap between germline ends came to 17 bases. Germline-derived CDR1 and CDR2 are SNHLY and FYNNEI. The CDR3 contains 14 residues. DNA of the CDR3: TGTGCCAGCGTGAGGTGGGGGGCGGCTGAAAAACTGTTTTTT. Translated: CASVRWGAAEKLFF.

The V gene is TRBV29-1, the J gene TRBJ2-2; tentative D call: TRBD1 (5 bases). Germline V gene sequence: CDR1 SQVTM, CDR2 ANQGSEA. The CDR3 is made up of 14 amino acids. This CDR3 reads CSTRRGQNTGELFF. As DNA, the CDR3 is TGCAGTACCCGGAGAGGACAGAACACCGGGGAGCTGTTTTTT.

This chain uses TRBV7-2 with TRBJ1-2; D remains unclear. Trimming pared 5 bases from V and 5 bases from J, leaving 18 bases between. The CDR3 sequence is 15 residues long. CDR1 and CDR2 (germline): SGHTA, FQGNSA. The DNA for the CDR3 is TGTGCCAGCAGCCAACAGAATATTGAGGGATATGGCTACACCTTC. The encoded protein is CASSQQNIEGYGYTF.

This chain joins TRBV18 and TRBJ1-5, with D unclear. CDR1 and CDR2 from the germline V gene are KGHSH and LQKENI. Trimming removed 2 bases at V and 5 bases at J, with 10 bases between. The CDR3 runs to 14 residues. The DNA of the CDR3 is TGTGCCAGCTCACCAATCCAAGTGGATCAGCCCCAGCATTTT. It is translated as CASSPIQVDQPQHF.

This chain uses TRBV19 with TRBJ2-7, with D perhaps assigned TRBD1 or TRBD2 (5 bases each). The germline V and J ends were trimmed by 4 bases and 2 bases, with 12 bases remaining between them. The CDR3 consists of 14 residues. Per the germline V gene, CDR1 is LNHDA and CDR2 is SQIVND (reference sequence). CDR3 sequence reads: CASSTRDGPYEQYF. CDR3 coding DNA: TGTGCCAGTAGTACCCGGGACGGACCCTACGAGCAGTACTTC.

This sequence joins TRBV7-8 and TRBJ1-1, with a weak D call TRBD1 (6 bases). In germline, CDR1 is SGHVS, CDR2 FQNEAQ. V lost 7 bases and J lost 1, with 7 bases in between. The CDR3 spans 12 residues. CDR3 in DNA: TGTGCCAGCAAACAGGGGAACACTGAAGCTTTCTTT. Translated: CASKQGNTEAFF.

The chain combines TRBV6-5 with TRBJ2-7; TRBD2 matches at 13 bases. Germline values: CDR1 MNHEY, CDR2 SVGAGI. J was trimmed by 7 bases and V by 11 bases; bases with no gene match: 11. The CDR3 totals 14 residues. DNA for the CDR3: TGTGCCGCACAAACTAGCGGGAGGGCCGGGGAGCAGTACTTC. Translation: CAAQTSGRAGEQYF.

This chain uses TRBV15 with TRBJ1-3; tentatively, D is TRBD1 (6 bases). The CDR3 has 16 amino acids. Trimming cost V 4 bases and J 2 bases, with 15 bases left between them. Germline lookup yields CDR1 LNHNV and CDR2 YYDKDF (reference sequence). Here the CDR3 DNA reads TGTGCCACCAGCATGCTACAGGGTGATACTGGAAACACCATATATTTT. This codes for CATSMLQGDTGNTIYF.

The genes are TRBV21-1 and TRBJ1-3; TRBD1 is the table's D call and was not checked against the DNA. TRBV21-1 is shown as a pseudogene. The length of the CDR3 is 16 residues. The CDR3 nucleotides are TGTGCCAGCAGCAAAGACTGGGACAGGGAAAGGAACACCATATATTTT. It yields the protein CASSKDWDRERNTIYF.

The chain couples TRBV15 to TRBJ2-1; D call uncertain. The CDR3 length is 13 residues. V lost 7 bases and J lost 8, with 15 bases in between. Germline V CDR1 and CDR2: LNHNV, YYDKDF (reference sequence). CDR3 sequence reads: CATTRLPSDEQFF. The CDR3 coding sequence is TGTGCCACCACTAGACTCCCGAGCGATGAGCAGTTCTTC.

CDR3 region: CASSPIQGYQETQYF. CDR3 DNA sequence: TGCGCCAGCAGCCCGATACAGGGATACCAAGAGACCCAGTACTTC. V and J are TRBV5-1 and TRBJ2-5; D may be TRBD1 (6 bases). V was pared by 4 bases and J by 0 bases, with 13 bases between. The CDR3 runs 15 residues. Germline values: CDR1 SGHRS, CDR2 YFSETQ.

V and J are TRBV12-3 or TRBV12-4 and TRBJ2-7; 7 nucleotides agree with TRBD2. V lost 5 bases, J lost 5 bases, and 6 bases stayed unmatched. The CDR3 sequence is 13 residues long. The CDR3 here is CASSLRGVHEQYF. CDR3 nucleotide sequence: TGTGCCAGCAGTCTACGGGGGGTCCACGAGCAGTACTTC.

The rearrangement links TRBV30 to TRBJ2-1; D perhaps matches TRBD2 (6 bases). Trimming pared 8 bases from V and 4 bases from J, leaving 15 bases between. CDR3 length: 13 residues. Germline assignment: CDR1 GTSNPN and CDR2 SVGIG (reference sequence). In DNA form, the CDR3 reads TGTGCCCTCGGGGCTAGCGATTACAATGAGCAGTTCTTC. Protein: CALGASDYNEQFF.

This clone was observed a single time. The CDR3 loop reads CASSVLAGSTDTQYF. The CDR3 DNA is TGTGCCAGCAGCGTACTAGCGGGAAGCACAGATACGCAGTATTTT. The rearrangement uses TRBV9 and TRBJ2-3; 9 nucleotides line up with TRBD2. The CDR3 sequence is 15 residues long. In germline, CDR1 is SGDLS, CDR2 YYNGEE. V was clipped by 1 base and J by 0 bases; unmatched bases: 0.

The rearrangement links TRBV11-3 to TRBJ2-5; D might be TRBD1 (5 bases). There are 15 residues in the CDR3. V was trimmed by 3 bases and J by 1 base, leaving 12 bases between them. Germline CDR1 is SGHNT and CDR2 is YENEEA. Here the CDR3 DNA reads TGTGCCAGCAGCTTGGACACTTCCCTCCAAGAGACCCAGTACTTC. Protein sequence: CASSLDTSLQETQYF. The full variable domain, in which reference TRBV11-3 and TRBJ2-5 provide the parts outside the CDR3, is EAGVVQSPRYKIIEKKQPVAFWCNPISGHNTLYWYLQNLGQGPELLIRYENEEAVDDSQLPKDRFSAERLKGVDSTLKIQPAELGDSAVYLCASSLDTSLQETQYFGPGTRLLVL.

The chain links TRBV3-1 (or the pseudogene TRBV3-2) to TRBJ1-1; no firm D call. CDR1 is LGHDT, CDR2 YNNKEL, per germline (reference sequence). V lost 0 bases to trimming and J lost 5 bases, with 7 bases between them. This CDR3 comprises 13 residues. This chain's CDR3 is CASSQDMRTEAFF. The CDR3 nucleotides are TGTGCCAGCAGCCAAGATATGAGGACTGAAGCTTTCTTT.